The source of this TCR beta chain is a study of vaccination and CD4 T cells after COVID-19. Indicated treatment: roughly ten-day PBMC culture with coronavirus spike peptide pools or control peptides (ViraFEST assay). Oncomine TCR Beta short-read sequencing was applied to DNA from cultured CD4+ T cells. TCRdb called the PCR reads again in MiXCR, with one record for every CDR3 protein. The table lists about 7,400 distinct CDR3 sequences, 73% of them singletons. A note on this clonotype: Its specificity is unknown.

Sequencing was performed on CD4+ T cells from blood, cultured in vitro. This clonotype was obtained from a human donor who had recovered from COVID-19.

CDR3 loop: CSARGASTDNYGYTF. The CDR3 nucleotides are TGCAGTGCTAGAGGTGCGTCGACTGACAACTATGGCTACACCTTC. The chain uses TRBV20-1 and TRBJ1-2, with D unclear. The CDR3 is 15 residues long. The germline V and J ends were trimmed by 1 base and 2 bases, with 14 bases remaining between them. Looked up from germline, CDR1 is DFQATT and CDR2 is SNEGSKA (reference sequence).